The TCR beta chain under discussion was sequenced for a study of T cell changes during pregnancy in multiple sclerosis. Germline lookup yields CDR1 SGHRS and CDR2 YFSETQ. V dropped 2 bases and J dropped 8 bases, with 13 bases sitting between them. There are 13 residues in the CDR3. Sequenced by immunoSEQ multiplex PCR; TCRdb stores in-frame clones only, minus some. This sample has 35,000 to 50,000 clones, with roughly nine tenths found just once. Specimen: CD4+ T cells from peripheral blood mononuclear cells, collected after pregnancy. The chain is built from TRBV5-1 and TRBJ1-2, with no clear D. This clonotype was sampled from a female donor with multiple sclerosis, enrolled in a pregnancy study. This CDR3 reads CASSLGGSGGYTF. The CDR3 bases are TGCGCCAGCAGCTTAGGAGGGTCCGGCGGCTACACCTTC.